Listed below are T cell receptor beta chains from one sample, sequenced in a study of blood T cell repertoires in COVID-19. TCRdb's table, derived via immunoSEQ multiplex PCR, lists solely in-frame clones and lacks some. The top ten clones hold approximately 2.3% of a sample with 200,000 to 300,000 clones, around 84% of them seen once. Sample: peripheral blood. These receptors were collected from a man in his forties who had recovered from COVID-19. The CDR3 runs from the conserved cysteine through the conserved F or W. A D gene is named only where the DNA matches it firmly. Clone size is stated in some rows and not others, as once, few, many or a class when expanded.

j_call clone_size d_call v_call cdr3_aa cdr3_nt
TRBJ1-2 - TRBD1 TRBV19 CASSIERGLNYGYTF TGTGCCAGTAGTATCGAGAGGGGGCTTAACTATGGCTACACCTTC
TRBJ2-1 - TRBD2 TRBV6-5 CASSYLAGVKNEQFF TGTGCCAGCAGTTACCTAGCGGGGGTAAAGAATGAGCAGTTCTTC
TRBJ2-1 - TRBD1 TRBV2 CASSRTGDYNEQFF TGTGCCAGCAGTAGGACAGGGGACTACAATGAGCAGTTCTTC
TRBJ1-1 - - TRBV5-4 CASSSRDKGPGGEAFF TGTGCCAGCAGCTCCCGGGACAAGGGTCCAGGAGGTGAAGCTTTCTTT
TRBJ2-1 once TRBD2 TRBV10-3 CAISESTLAGGSNEQFF TGTGCCATCAGTGAGTCGACTCTAGCGGGGGGGAGCAATGAGCAGTTCTTC
TRBJ2-3 once TRBD1 TRBV5-1 CASSIWTGVYADTQYF TGCGCCAGCAGCATCTGGACAGGGGTGTATGCAGATACGCAGTATTTT
TRBJ2-1 - - TRBV4-1 CASSQHYNEQFF TGCGCCAGCAGCCAACATTACAATGAGCAGTTCTTC
TRBJ2-3 - TRBD1 TRBV30 CAWRETGVLGDTQYF TGTGCCTGGAGAGAGACAGGGGTCCTGGGAGATACGCAGTATTTT
TRBJ2-7 - - TRBV11-3 CASSLWQDYEQYF TGTGCCAGCAGCTTATGGCAGGACTACGAGCAGTACTTC
TRBJ2-7 - TRBD1 TRBV5-4 CASSSRDRGREQYF TGTGCCAGCAGCTCCCGGGACAGGGGGCGTGAGCAGTACTTC
TRBJ2-2 - - TRBV19 CASKKISGTGELFF TGTGCCAGTAAGAAGATTTCGGGCACCGGGGAGCTGTTTTTT
TRBJ1-1 - - TRBV19 CASNRQGRGNTEAFF TGTGCCAGTAATCGGCAGGGCCGTGGGAACACTGAAGCTTTCTTT
TRBJ1-5 - TRBD1 TRBV19 CASSIDGGGQGASQPQHF TGTGCCAGTAGTATAGATGGGGGGGGCCAGGGGGCGAGTCAGCCCCAGCATTTT
TRBJ1-5 - - TRBV6-5 CASRNRSSNQPQHF TGTGCCAGCAGGAACAGGAGTAGCAATCAGCCCCAGCATTTT
TRBJ1-5 - TRBD1 TRBV6-2/TRBV6-3 CASSYTRPGTANQPQHF TGTGCCAGCAGTTACACCCGGCCTGGGACAGCTAATCAGCCCCAGCATTTT
TRBJ2-1 - - TRBV3-1/TRBV3-2 CASSQERGRSPHYNEQFF TGTGCCAGCAGCCAAGAGCGCGGCCGTTCGCCGCATTACAATGAGCAGTTCTTC
TRBJ1-1 few - TRBV10-3 CAISERGRGEAFF TGTGCCATCAGTGAGCGGGGAAGAGGTGAAGCTTTCTTT
TRBJ2-1 few - TRBV7-9 CASSLNPRDYNEQFF TGTGCCAGCAGCTTAAATCCGAGGGACTACAATGAGCAGTTCTTC
TRBJ2-7 - TRBD1 TRBV5-8 CASSRRTGNYEQYF TGTGCCAGCAGCCGACGGACAGGGAACTACGAGCAGTACTTC
TRBJ2-7 - - TRBV19 CASSIGGASGYYEQYF TGTGCCAGTAGTATAGGTGGGGCTTCCGGATACTACGAGCAGTACTTC
TRBJ2-1 - TRBD2 TRBV7-8 CASSLKVFLGLAGANEQFF TGTGCCAGCAGCTTAAAGGTTTTTTTGGGACTAGCGGGCGCCAATGAGCAGTTCTTC
TRBJ1-1 few - TRBV28 CASNPTEYTEAFF TGTGCCAGCAATCCGACAGAGTACACTGAAGCTTTCTTT
TRBJ1-2 - - TRBV4-1 CASSRNPPTVDYGYTF TGCGCCAGCAGCCGCAATCCCCCCACAGTGGACTATGGCTACACCTTC
TRBJ1-4 - - TRBV6-2/TRBV6-3 CASSYAIPEATNEKLFF TGTGCCAGCAGTTACGCCATCCCAGAAGCAACTAATGAAAAACTGTTTTTT
TRBJ2-2 - - TRBV10-1 CASSRLDTGELFF TGCGCCAGCAGTCGACTTGACACCGGGGAGCTGTTTTTT
TRBJ2-4 once - TRBV7-2 CASSLREPANIQYF TGTGCCAGCAGCTTAAGGGAGCCCGCAAACATTCAGTACTTC
TRBJ2-7 - - TRBV4-3 CASSQAVFYEQYF TGCGCCAGCAGCCAAGCCGTTTTCTACGAGCAGTACTTC
TRBJ1-1 - - TRBV30 CAWTQDYTEAFF TGTGCCTGGACCCAGGATTACACTGAAGCTTTCTTT
TRBJ1-1 few - TRBV5-5 CASSFLSRVGTEAFF TGTGCCAGCAGCTTCCTTAGCAGGGTTGGCACTGAAGCTTTCTTT
TRBJ2-3 - - TRBV27 CASTGSTDTQYF TGTGCCAGCACCGGGTCCACAGATACGCAGTATTTT
TRBJ2-3 - - TRBV5-4 CASSLDPPGAQYF TGTGCCAGCAGCTTGGACCCCCCGGGGGCGCAGTATTTT
TRBJ2-2 - TRBD2 TRBV30 CAWRSERELTGELFF TGTGCCTGGAGGTCAGAGCGGGAGCTGACGGGGGAGCTGTTTTTT
TRBJ2-5 - TRBD1 TRBV19 CASSGTGRETQYF TGTGCCAGTAGCGGGACAGGGAGAGAGACCCAGTACTTC
TRBJ2-2 few TRBD2 TRBV5-1 CASSLVASGGELFF TGCGCCAGCAGCTTGGTAGCTAGCGGCGGGGAGCTGTTTTTT
TRBJ1-1 once TRBD1 TRBV5-1 CASSYSGTGARGTEAFF TGCGCCAGCAGCTACTCCGGGACAGGGGCGCGAGGCACTGAAGCTTTCTTT
TRBJ2-5 - TRBD1 TRBV7-2 CASSTRDRARETQYF TGTGCCAGCAGCACTCGGGACAGGGCCCGGGAGACCCAGTACTTC
TRBJ1-2 - TRBD1 TRBV6-2/TRBV6-3 CASSYNGQGASGYTF TGTGCCAGCAGTTACAATGGACAGGGGGCGTCCGGCTACACCTTC
TRBJ2-3 many TRBD2 TRBV6-2/TRBV6-3 CASSYSMAGGITDTQYF TGTGCCAGCAGTTACTCGATGGCGGGGGGCATCACAGATACGCAGTATTTT
TRBJ1-2 - - TRBV7-9 CASSLRGYTF TGTGCCAGCAGCTTACGTGGCTACACCTTC
TRBJ1-6 - - TRBV30 CAWSSRGGDSPLHF TGTGCCTGGAGTTCCCGGGGGGGGGACTCACCCCTCCACTTT
TRBJ1-2 - - TRBV6-5 CASSYSPTAANYGYTF TGTGCCAGCAGTTACTCTCCGACAGCTGCTAACTATGGCTACACCTTC
TRBJ1-2 - - TRBV10-2 CASSEARSYGYTF TGCGCCAGCAGTGAGGCGAGGTCCTATGGCTACACCTTC
TRBJ2-3 - - TRBV10-1 CASSESSVSSDTQYF TGCGCCAGCAGTGAGTCCTCGGTATCGTCAGATACGCAGTATTTT
TRBJ2-1 - - TRBV30 CAWTEGLGMNEQFF TGTGCCTGGACGGAGGGGCTAGGAATGAATGAGCAGTTCTTC
TRBJ2-4 - - TRBV30 CAWSTRGNIQYF TGTGCCTGGAGTACCAGAGGAAACATTCAGTACTTC
TRBJ2-1 once TRBD1 TRBV7-8 CASSLVWTGGYNEQFF TGTGCCAGCAGCTTAGTTTGGACAGGGGGTTACAATGAGCAGTTCTTC
TRBJ2-2 - - TRBV4-1 CASSQDMGPGELFF TGCGCCAGCAGCCAAGATATGGGCCCCGGGGAGCTGTTTTTT
TRBJ2-6 - TRBD1 TRBV4-1 CASSQTGASSGANVLTF TGCGCCAGCAGTCAGACAGGGGCGAGTTCTGGGGCCAACGTCCTGACTTTC
TRBJ1-3 - TRBD1 TRBV7-9 CASSFPLGGTAGNTIYF TGTGCCAGCAGCTTCCCGTTAGGGGGCACGGCTGGAAACACCATATATTTT
TRBJ2-1 - TRBD2 TRBV6-5 CASSYSGGAVNEQFF TGTGCCAGCAGTTACAGCGGGGGGGCCGTCAATGAGCAGTTCTTC
TRBJ2-3 - - TRBV10-3 CAISASQGSSTDTQYF TGTGCCATCAGCGCCTCACAGGGATCTAGCACAGATACGCAGTATTTT
TRBJ2-7 once - TRBV6-8 CASSSRERFRDSDSYEQYF TGTGCCAGCAGTTCAAGGGAAAGATTCCGGGACTCCGACTCCTACGAGCAGTACTTC
TRBJ2-7 - TRBD2 TRBV27 CASSLRAGELTYEQYF TGTGCCAGCAGTTTACGGGCGGGGGAACTTACCTACGAGCAGTACTTC
TRBJ2-7 - - TRBV10-3 CAISERTASEDEQYF TGTGCCATCAGTGAGCGGACAGCTTCGGAGGACGAGCAGTACTTC
TRBJ2-7 once - TRBV18 CASSPETTYEQYF TGTGCCAGCTCACCAGAGACTACCTACGAGCAGTACTTC